This TCR beta chain was identified during a study of blood T cell repertoires in COVID-19. Study-wide background: COVID-19 samples collected from the United States, Italy and Spain covered acute and convalescent phases. T cells, B-cell-depleted T cells, or PBMCs provided the cDNA or gDNA that served as material.

Under the authors' procedure: It was from reference gene primer amplification that nucleated cell counts were estimated. Clones were read by immunoSEQ multiplex PCR, and TCRdb kept only the in-frame ones, dropping some. V, J and clone size reflect that table, while D and trimming were determined from the DNA. The table lists approximately 20,000 clones, 70% to 90% of them singletons. What was sequenced was peripheral blood. This sequence originates from a human donor with active COVID-19. The donor label of this sample is uncertain.

The CDR3 loop reads CASSQVAAMINEQFF. As DNA, the CDR3 is TGTGCCAGCAGCCAAGTGGCAGCGATGATCAATGAGCAGTTCTTC. The gene calls are TRBV3-1 (or the pseudogene TRBV3-2) and TRBJ2-1; D is unclear. V was pared by 1 base and J by 6 bases, with 13 bases between. This CDR3 has 15 amino acids. Germline V gene lookup returns CDR1 LGHDT and CDR2 YNNKEL (reference sequence).